Listed below are T cell receptor beta chains from one sample, sequenced in a study of blood T cell repertoires in COVID-19. Libraries were prepared by immunoSEQ multiplex PCR; TCRdb keeps only in-frame clonotypes and omits some of them. The repertoire holds under 7,000 clones, with 75% to 90% as singletons. Sequencing was done on a sample of peripheral blood. These receptors originate from a human donor in a cohort sampled during active COVID-19. Each CDR3 is given with its conserved first and last residue. D genes are given only for firm matches. Rows may omit the clone size; those that give it use once, few, many or a size class.

cdr3_aa: CASSLGRETGELFF; cdr3_nt: TGTGCCAGCAGCTTAGGTAGAGAGACCGGGGAGCTGTTTTTT; v_call: TRBV11-3; d_call: -; j_call: TRBJ2-2; clone_size: -
cdr3_aa: CASSLSPGQNSPLHF; cdr3_nt: TGTGCCAGCAGTTTATCCCCGGGACAAAATTCACCCCTCCACTTT; v_call: TRBV27; d_call: -; j_call: TRBJ1-6; clone_size: -
cdr3_aa: CASSYDSRKGYTF; cdr3_nt: TGTGCCAGCAGTTACGACTCAAGAAAGGGCTACACCTTC; v_call: TRBV6-5; d_call: -; j_call: TRBJ1-2; clone_size: -
cdr3_aa: CASSPVELLASPLHF; cdr3_nt: TGTGCCAGCTCACCAGTCGAGCTATTAGCTTCACCCCTCCACTTT; v_call: TRBV18; d_call: -; j_call: TRBJ1-6; clone_size: -
cdr3_aa: CASSLYSGEEQYF; cdr3_nt: TGTGCCAGCAGCTTGTATTCCGGGGAAGAGCAGTACTTC; v_call: TRBV5-4; d_call: -; j_call: TRBJ2-7; clone_size: -
cdr3_aa: CASSAVGQGDNQPQHF; cdr3_nt: TGTGCCAGCAGTGCCGTCGGACAGGGAGACAATCAGCCCCAGCATTTT; v_call: TRBV27; d_call: TRBD1; j_call: TRBJ1-5; clone_size: -
cdr3_aa: CASSSLTSGAYNEQFF; cdr3_nt: TGTGCCAGCAGCTCTCTGACTAGCGGGGCCTACAATGAGCAGTTCTTC; v_call: TRBV3-1/TRBV3-2; d_call: TRBD2; j_call: TRBJ2-1; clone_size: -
cdr3_aa: CASSPGAAENIQYF; cdr3_nt: TGTGCCAGCAGCCCTGGGGCGGCAGAAAACATTCAGTACTTC; v_call: TRBV7-3; d_call: -; j_call: TRBJ2-4; clone_size: -
cdr3_aa: CASSSWTGLKATNEKLFF; cdr3_nt: TGTGCCAGCAGCTCCTGGACAGGCCTGAAGGCAACTAATGAAAAACTGTTTTTT; v_call: TRBV11-2; d_call: TRBD1; j_call: TRBJ1-4; clone_size: -
cdr3_aa: CASSIGTDDTEAFF; cdr3_nt: TGTGCCAGCAGTATCGGGACAGACGACACTGAAGCTTTCTTT; v_call: TRBV2; d_call: TRBD1; j_call: TRBJ1-1; clone_size: -
cdr3_aa: CASSEDSSYEQYF; cdr3_nt: TGTGCCAGCAGTGAAGACAGTTCCTACGAGCAGTACTTC; v_call: TRBV2; d_call: -; j_call: TRBJ2-7; clone_size: -
cdr3_aa: CASSFSSGGNQPQHF; cdr3_nt: TGTGCCAGCAGTTTCAGTTCGGGAGGCAATCAGCCCCAGCATTTT; v_call: TRBV27; d_call: -; j_call: TRBJ1-5; clone_size: -
cdr3_aa: CASSLPRGANNEQFF; cdr3_nt: TGTGCCAGCAGTTTACCACGGGGAGCCAACAATGAGCAGTTCTTC; v_call: TRBV27; d_call: -; j_call: TRBJ2-1; clone_size: -
cdr3_aa: CASSQEGGGTLYTEAFF; cdr3_nt: TGTGCCAGCAGCCAAGAGGGCGGGGGGACATTGTACACTGAAGCTTTCTTT; v_call: TRBV14; d_call: -; j_call: TRBJ1-1; clone_size: -
cdr3_aa: CASRRSDSSYEQYF; cdr3_nt: TGTGCCAGCAGACGGAGCGACAGCTCCTACGAGCAGTACTTC; v_call: TRBV28; d_call: -; j_call: TRBJ2-7; clone_size: -
cdr3_aa: CASSIQLNTEAFF; cdr3_nt: TGCGCCAGCAGCATACAGCTGAACACTGAAGCTTTCTTT; v_call: TRBV10-2; d_call: -; j_call: TRBJ1-1; clone_size: -
cdr3_aa: CASRRAGFTTNEKLFF; cdr3_nt: TGTGCCAGCAGGAGAGCGGGCTTTACAACTAATGAAAAACTGTTTTTT; v_call: TRBV6-4; d_call: -; j_call: TRBJ1-4; clone_size: -
cdr3_aa: CASSPDWEVEDAPSTDTQYF; cdr3_nt: TGTGCCAGCTCACCGGACTGGGAGGTGGAAGACGCCCCTAGCACAGATACGCAGTATTTT; v_call: TRBV18; d_call: -; j_call: TRBJ2-3; clone_size: -
cdr3_aa: CASSQYLGGDEQFF; cdr3_nt: TGTGCCAGCAGCCAGTACCTCGGCGGAGATGAGCAGTTCTTC; v_call: TRBV7-2; d_call: -; j_call: TRBJ2-1; clone_size: -
cdr3_aa: CASSLSQGLGNEQFF; cdr3_nt: TGCGCCAGCAGCTTGTCACAGGGGCTGGGGAATGAGCAGTTCTTC; v_call: TRBV5-1; d_call: TRBD1; j_call: TRBJ2-1; clone_size: few
cdr3_aa: CASSDTGTSLDPYYEQYF; cdr3_nt: TGTGCCAGCAGCGACACCGGGACTAGCCTTGATCCTTATTACGAGCAGTACTTC; v_call: TRBV21-1; d_call: -; j_call: TRBJ2-7; clone_size: -
cdr3_aa: CASSKDRGTESNQPQHF; cdr3_nt: TGTGCCAGCAGCAAGGACAGGGGAACTGAAAGCAATCAGCCCCAGCATTTT; v_call: TRBV21-1; d_call: -; j_call: TRBJ1-5; clone_size: -
cdr3_aa: CASSSPGLGYNEQFF; cdr3_nt: TGTGCCAGCAGCTCTCCGGGACTAGGCTACAATGAGCAGTTCTTC; v_call: TRBV28; d_call: TRBD2; j_call: TRBJ2-1; clone_size: -
cdr3_aa: CASSPSGDEQFF; cdr3_nt: TGTGCCAGCAGCCCCTCTGGAGATGAGCAGTTCTTC; v_call: TRBV7-2; d_call: -; j_call: TRBJ2-1; clone_size: -
cdr3_aa: CASSGLDTAFF; cdr3_nt: TGTGCCAGCAGCGGGTTGGACACAGCTTTCTTT; v_call: TRBV12-3/TRBV12-4; d_call: -; j_call: TRBJ1-1; clone_size: -